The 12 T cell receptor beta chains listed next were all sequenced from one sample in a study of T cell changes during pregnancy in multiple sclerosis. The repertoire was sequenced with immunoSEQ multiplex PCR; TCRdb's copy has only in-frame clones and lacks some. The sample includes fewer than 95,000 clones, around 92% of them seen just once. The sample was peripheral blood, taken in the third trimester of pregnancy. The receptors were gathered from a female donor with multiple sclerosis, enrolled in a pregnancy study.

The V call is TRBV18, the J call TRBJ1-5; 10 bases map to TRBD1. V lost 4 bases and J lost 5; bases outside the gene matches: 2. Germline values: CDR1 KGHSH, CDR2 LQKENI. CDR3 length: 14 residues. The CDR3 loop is CASSHGQGDQPQHF. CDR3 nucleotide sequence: TGTGCCAGCTCACATGGACAGGGGGATCAGCCCCAGCATTTT. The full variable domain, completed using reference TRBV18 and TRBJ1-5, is NAGVMQNPRHLVRRRGQEARLRCSPMKGHSHVYWYRQLPEEGLKFMVYLQKENIIDESGMPKERFSAEFPKEGPSILRIQQVVRGDSAAYFCASSHGQGDQPQHFGDGTRLSIL.

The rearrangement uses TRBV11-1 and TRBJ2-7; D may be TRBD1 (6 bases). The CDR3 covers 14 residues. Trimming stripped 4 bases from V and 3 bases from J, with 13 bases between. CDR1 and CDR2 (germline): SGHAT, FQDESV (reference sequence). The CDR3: CASSSVDRLYEQYF. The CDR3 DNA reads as TGTGCCAGCAGCTCTGTAGACAGGCTCTACGAGCAGTACTTC.

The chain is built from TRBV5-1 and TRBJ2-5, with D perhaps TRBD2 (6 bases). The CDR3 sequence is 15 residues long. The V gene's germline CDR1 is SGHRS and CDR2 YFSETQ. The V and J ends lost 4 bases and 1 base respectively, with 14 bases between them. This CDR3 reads CASSRDWRAQETQYF. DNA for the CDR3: TGCGCCAGCAGCCGGGACTGGAGGGCCCAAGAGACCCAGTACTTC.

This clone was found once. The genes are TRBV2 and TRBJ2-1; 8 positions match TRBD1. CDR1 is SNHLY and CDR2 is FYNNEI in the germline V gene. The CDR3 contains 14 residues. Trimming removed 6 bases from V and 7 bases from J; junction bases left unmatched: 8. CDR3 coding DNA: TGTGCCAGCAGCCGGACAGGGCTTAAGAATGAGCAGTTCTTC. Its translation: CASSRTGLKNEQFF.

DNA for the CDR3: TGTGCCAGCAGAGGCGGGGGCGAGAGTGAAGCTTTCTTT. As protein: CASRGGGESEAFF. The J gene is TRBJ1-1, the V gene TRBV6-4, with a tentative D call TRBD1 (6 bases). The V gene's germline CDR1 is MRHNA and CDR2 SNTAGT. Trimming removed 6 bases at V and 7 bases at J, with 15 bases between. The CDR3 covers 13 residues.

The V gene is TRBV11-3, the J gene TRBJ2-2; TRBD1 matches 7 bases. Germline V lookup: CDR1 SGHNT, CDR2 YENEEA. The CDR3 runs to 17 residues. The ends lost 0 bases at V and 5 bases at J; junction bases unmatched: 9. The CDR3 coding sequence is TGTGCCAGCAGCTTAGATGGTTGGGCAGGGGGAACCGGGGAGCTGTTTTTT. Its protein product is CASSLDGWAGGTGELFF.

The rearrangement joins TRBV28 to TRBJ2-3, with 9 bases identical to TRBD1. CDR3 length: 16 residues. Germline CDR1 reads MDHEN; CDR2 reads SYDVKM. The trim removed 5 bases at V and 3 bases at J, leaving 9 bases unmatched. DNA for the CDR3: TGTGCCAGCAGTACCACCGCCGGGACAGGGACAGATACGCAGTATTTT. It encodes CASSTTAGTGTDTQYF.

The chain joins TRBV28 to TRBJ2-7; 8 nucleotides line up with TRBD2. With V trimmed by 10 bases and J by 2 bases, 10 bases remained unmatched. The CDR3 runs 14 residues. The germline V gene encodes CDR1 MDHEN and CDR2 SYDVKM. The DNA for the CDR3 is TGTGCCACCGGGGGGGGTCTAGCAGCCTACGAGCAGTACTTC. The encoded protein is CATGGGLAAYEQYF.

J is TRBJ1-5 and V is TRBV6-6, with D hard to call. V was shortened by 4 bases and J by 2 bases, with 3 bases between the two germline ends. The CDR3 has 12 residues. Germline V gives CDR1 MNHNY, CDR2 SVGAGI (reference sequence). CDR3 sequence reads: CASSSGNQPQHF. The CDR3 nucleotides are TGTGCCAGCAGTTCGGGCAATCAGCCCCAGCATTTT.

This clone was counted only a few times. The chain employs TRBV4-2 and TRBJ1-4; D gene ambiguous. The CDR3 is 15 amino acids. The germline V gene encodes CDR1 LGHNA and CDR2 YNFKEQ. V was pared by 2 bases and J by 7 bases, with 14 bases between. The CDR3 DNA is TGTGCCAGCAGCCAATTACTCGGGGTTATTGAAAAACTGTTTTTT. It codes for CASSQLLGVIEKLFF.

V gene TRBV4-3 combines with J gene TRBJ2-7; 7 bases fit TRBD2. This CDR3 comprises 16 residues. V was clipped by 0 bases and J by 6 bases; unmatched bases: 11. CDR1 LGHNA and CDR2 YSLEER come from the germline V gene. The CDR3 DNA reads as TGCGCCAGCAGCCAAGAACCGGGAGGAAGGCTCGGCGAGCAGTACTTC. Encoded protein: CASSQEPGGRLGEQYF.

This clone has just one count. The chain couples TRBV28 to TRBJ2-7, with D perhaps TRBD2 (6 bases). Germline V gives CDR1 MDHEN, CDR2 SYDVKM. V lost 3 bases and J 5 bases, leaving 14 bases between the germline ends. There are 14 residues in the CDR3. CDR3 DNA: TGTGCCAGCAGTTTCGGCGGGACCGACCACGAGCAGTACTTC. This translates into CASSFGGTDHEQYF.